Each of the 15 T cell receptor beta chains below was sequenced from the same sample in a study of blood T cell repertoires in COVID-19. Data came from immunoSEQ multiplex PCR; TCRdb stores just in-frame clones and leaves some out. The sample has about 170,000 clones; around 83% are singletons. The sequencing input was PBMCs or T cells enriched from blood (not recorded which). Every receptor here comes from a man aged 45-65 years who had recovered from COVID-19.

This sequence joins TRBV5-5 and TRBJ1-2; D remains unclear. CDR3 length: 12 residues. Trimming stripped 4 bases from V and 8 bases from J, with 12 bases between. The germline CDR1 and CDR2 sequences are SGHKS and YYEKEE (reference sequence). Here the CDR3 reads CASSLDRLGYTF. As DNA, the CDR3 is TGTGCCAGCAGCCTCGACCGACTCGGCTACACCTTC.

The chain has TRBV3-1 (or the pseudogene TRBV3-2) and TRBJ2-1; tentatively, D is TRBD2 (7 bases). V lost 1 base to trimming and J lost 6 bases, with 16 bases between them. This CDR3 comprises 16 residues. Germline loops: CDR1 LGHDT, CDR2 YNNKEL (reference sequence). CDR3 sequence (DNA): TGTGCCAGCAGCCAAGGTCTAGGGGGGGGCGGCAATGAGCAGTTCTTC. Its protein product is CASSQGLGGGGNEQFF.

The genes are TRBV19 and TRBJ1-3; possible D gene TRBD1, 5 bases. The CDR3 spans 16 residues. V dropped 5 bases and J dropped 0 bases, with 14 bases sitting between them. Looked up from germline, CDR1 is LNHDA and CDR2 is SQIVND (reference sequence). CDR3 loop: CASSRGVNFSGNTIYF. DNA for the CDR3: TGTGCCAGTAGTCGGGGGGTGAACTTCTCTGGAAACACCATATATTTT.

J is TRBJ1-5 and V is TRBV19; 9 bases align to TRBD1. The CDR3 totals 15 residues. Losses at the gene ends were 5 bases for V and 6 bases for J; bases not matched to a gene: 8. CDR1 and CDR2 from the germline V gene are LNHDA and SQIVND (reference sequence). The CDR3 reads CASSAEQGAGQPQHF. The CDR3, as DNA: TGTGCCAGTAGTGCTGAACAGGGGGCCGGTCAGCCCCAGCATTTT.

The J gene is TRBJ1-2, the V gene TRBV6-5; 8 nucleotides match TRBD1. Germline CDR1 is MNHEY and CDR2 is SVGAGI. V lost 5 bases and J lost 5; bases outside the gene matches: 10. There are 15 residues in the CDR3. CDR3 sequence (DNA): TGTGCCAGCAGTCCTCAGGGGGCTCGGGAGTATGGCTACACCTTC. Its translation: CASSPQGAREYGYTF.

The chain employs TRBV2 and TRBJ1-2, with 12 positions matching TRBD1. Germline V gives CDR1 SNHLY, CDR2 FYNNEI. Germline trimming cut 8 bases from V and 6 bases from J; bases unmatched to any gene: 7. This CDR3 is 14 amino acids long. Here the CDR3 reads CASRGQGAGNGYTF. The DNA of the CDR3 is TGTGCCAGCCGGGGACAGGGGGCGGGGAATGGCTACACCTTC.

This chain links TRBV7-8 with TRBJ1-5; unclear D gene. V shed 5 bases and J shed 3 bases, with 17 bases lying between them. CDR3 length: 16 residues. CDR1 SGHVS and CDR2 FQNEAQ come from the germline V gene. The CDR3 loop is CASSLRDMGYNQPQHF. DNA of the CDR3: TGTGCCAGCAGCCTACGGGATATGGGATACAATCAGCCCCAGCATTTT. Full variable domain (remainder filled in from reference TRBV7-8 and TRBJ1-5): GAGVSQSPRYKVAKRGQDVALRCDPISGHVSLFWYQQALGQGPEFLTYFQNEAQLDKSGLPSDRFFAERPEGSVSTLKIQRTQQEDSAVYLCASSLRDMGYNQPQHFGDGTRLSIL.

The chain couples TRBV27 to TRBJ1-1; D possibly corresponds to TRBD1 (6 bases). This CDR3 has 13 amino acids. Germline V CDR1 and CDR2: MNHEY, SMNVEV (reference sequence). With 6 bases removed from V and 4 bases from J, the gap between germline ends came to 12 bases. Written as DNA, the CDR3 is TGTGCCAGCAGGTTACAGGGAGGCACTGAAGCTTTCTTT. This sequence encodes CASRLQGGTEAFF.

About this clone itself: This sample includes further DNA sequences coding for the same CDR3. V gene TRBV5-1 combines with J gene TRBJ2-7, with a tentative D call TRBD1 (6 bases). Deletions cut 4 bases from V and 4 bases from J, with 12 bases between. The germline V gene encodes CDR1 SGHRS and CDR2 YFSETQ. The CDR3 runs to 13 residues. CDR3 nucleotides: TGCGCCAGCAGCGGTACAGGGCGTTACGAGCAGTACTTC. This gives the protein CASSGTGRYEQYF.

This sequence joins TRBV15 and TRBJ1-2; 11 bases map to TRBD1. CDR1 LNHNV and CDR2 YYDKDF come from the germline V gene (reference sequence). The CDR3 loop spans 19 amino acids. V shed 0 bases, J shed 7 bases, and the junction held 16 bases outside the gene matches. In DNA form, the CDR3 reads TGTGCCACCAGCAGAGAACCGGGGACAGGGGGGTACCTCTTCTTTGGCTACACCTTC. This translates into CATSREPGTGGYLFFGYTF.

The CDR3 region has the DNA TGTGCCAGCAAAACTAGCGCAGATACGCAGTATTTT. This encodes CASKTSADTQYF. The V call is TRBV28, the J call TRBJ2-3, with TRBD2 matching over 7 bases. Looked up from germline, CDR1 is MDHEN and CDR2 is SYDVKM. This CDR3 region has 12 residues. The V segment lost 7 bases and the J segment 4 bases; nucleotides outside the gene matches: 2.

The chain carries TRBV18 and TRBJ2-5; D gene unclear. V lost 3 bases, J lost 1 base, and 3 bases lay in between. The CDR3 is 12 amino acids. Looked up from germline, CDR1 is KGHSH and CDR2 is LQKENI. CDR3 residues: CASSPSQETQYF. The CDR3 DNA is TGTGCCAGCTCACCCTCCCAAGAGACCCAGTACTTC.

The genes are TRBV4-1 and TRBJ1-2; a possible D gene is TRBD1 (6 bases). The CDR3 is 15 amino acids. Germline CDR1 MGHRA, CDR2 YSYEKL. V was shortened by 5 bases and J by 8 bases, with 21 bases between the two germline ends. CDR3 DNA sequence: TGCGCCAGCAGCGAACAGGGAAACGGACTCACGGGCTACACCTTC. Residues: CASSEQGNGLTGYTF.

This clone was seen only once. The V and J genes are TRBV14 and TRBJ2-3, with D maybe TRBD2 (6 bases). The germline V gene encodes CDR1 SGHDN and CDR2 FVKESK. This CDR3 comprises 15 residues. V was clipped by 1 base and J by 0 bases, with 8 bases between them. In nucleotides, the CDR3 is TGTGCCAGCAGCCAAGCAGGGACTAGCACAGATACGCAGTATTTT. It specifies CASSQAGTSTDTQYF.

This clone came up a few times. Other DNA sequences in the sample encode the same CDR3. This sequence joins TRBV5-1 and TRBJ1-1, with D unclear. The CDR3 extends over 15 amino acids. Per germline, CDR1 SGHRS and CDR2 YFSETQ. The V and J ends lost 0 bases and 3 bases respectively, with 12 bases between them. The CDR3 DNA reads as TGCGCCAGCAGCTTGGTGGTAGGGAGGGACACTGAAGCTTTCTTT. Amino acid sequence: CASSLVVGRDTEAFF.